The 18 T cell receptor beta chains below were found in one sample sequenced in a study of T cell changes during pregnancy in multiple sclerosis. Here immunoSEQ multiplex PCR was the method, and the copy in TCRdb shows in-frame clones only, minus some. The sample records 45,000 or so clones, less than 95% being singletons. The starting material was CD8+ T cells from peripheral blood mononuclear cells, obtained in the second trimester of pregnancy. These receptors were taken from a female donor with multiple sclerosis, enrolled in a pregnancy study.

The chain recombines TRBV4-3 with TRBJ1-2, with D unclear. This CDR3 spans 14 amino acids. CDR1 LGHNA and CDR2 YSLEER come from the germline V gene. V was cut by 4 bases and J by 8 bases, with 17 bases left in between. CDR3 coding DNA: TGCGCCAGCAGCCTCACGTTGGAGAGGGAAGGCTACACCTTC. Residues: CASSLTLEREGYTF.

V and J are TRBV7-8 and TRBJ2-1; possibly TRBD1 for D (6 bases). Trimming took 3 bases from V and 7 from J, leaving 10 bases between them. The length of the CDR3 is 13 residues. CDR1 is SGHVS and CDR2 is FQNEAQ in the germline V gene. The CDR3 DNA reads as TGTGCCAGCAGCTTCGAGGGGGTGAATGAGCAGTTCTTC. Its translation is CASSFEGVNEQFF.

CDR3 sequence: CASSQGTGGVETQYF. CDR3 sequence (DNA): TGTGCCAGCAGCCAGGGGACAGGGGGCGTCGAGACCCAGTACTTC. This rearrangement joins TRBV5-6 to TRBJ2-5; 12 bases match TRBD1. The V gene end was trimmed by 4 bases and the J gene end by 5 bases; junction bases not matched to a gene: 6. CDR3 length: 15 residues. CDR1 is SGHDT, CDR2 YYEEEE, per germline.

The chain carries TRBV7-2 and TRBJ1-1, with no clear D. Germline CDR1 reads SGHTA; CDR2 reads FQGNSA. This CDR3 spans 14 amino acids. V was shortened by 4 bases and J by 1 base, with 10 bases between the two germline ends. CDR3 sequence reads: CASSSEPGNTEAFF. CDR3 nucleotide sequence: TGTGCCAGCAGCTCCGAACCGGGGAACACTGAAGCTTTCTTT.

V and J are TRBV2 and TRBJ2-6; 7 positions match TRBD2. The CDR3 loop spans 16 amino acids. With V trimmed by 3 bases and J by 3 bases, 5 bases remained unmatched. Germline lookup yields CDR1 SNHLY and CDR2 FYNNEI. This chain's CDR3 is CASSDAGRDGANVLTF. The CDR3 DNA sequence: TGTGCCAGCAGTGATGCAGGGAGGGATGGGGCCAACGTCCTGACTTTC.

The chain is built from TRBV7-2 and TRBJ1-5; D uncertain. The CDR3 extends over 15 amino acids. Germline V gene lookup returns CDR1 SGHTA and CDR2 FQGNSA. Deletions cut 0 bases from V and 1 base from J, with 7 bases between. The CDR3 loop reads CASSLAVRSNQPQHF. Here the CDR3 DNA reads TGTGCCAGCAGCTTAGCGGTACGGAGCAATCAGCCCCAGCATTTT.

J is TRBJ2-1 and V is TRBV7-9; D is perhaps TRBD1 (8 bases). Germline V CDR1 and CDR2: SEHNR, FQNEAQ (reference sequence). This CDR3 is built from 17 residues. V was trimmed by 3 bases and J by 6 bases, leaving 21 bases between them. The CDR3 sequence is CASSFPQRDRRINEQFF. The CDR3 DNA is TGTGCCAGCAGCTTCCCCCAGCGGGACAGGAGGATCAATGAGCAGTTCTTC. Complete variable domain (other parts from reference TRBV7-9 and TRBJ2-1): DTGVSQNPRHKITKRGQNVTFRCDPISEHNRLYWYRQTLGQGPEFLTYFQNEAQLEKSRLLSDRFSAERPKGSFSTLEIQRTEQGDSAMYLCASSFPQRDRRINEQFFGPGTRLTVL.

The chain carries TRBV4-3 and TRBJ1-6; 7 positions match TRBD1. V was pared by 4 bases and J by 8 bases, with 8 bases of the junction left unmatched. CDR1 is LGHNA and CDR2 is YSLEER in the germline V gene. This CDR3 is 15 amino acids long. The CDR3 sequence is CASSLNEGAYSPLHF. CDR3 DNA: TGCGCCAGCAGCCTGAACGAGGGGGCGTATTCACCCCTCCACTTT.

The V call is TRBV6-5, the J call TRBJ2-3; perhaps TRBD1 as D (6 bases). The CDR3 runs to 13 residues. V was clipped by 5 bases and J by 7 bases, with 13 bases between them. Germline values: CDR1 MNHEY, CDR2 SVGAGI. CDR3 nucleotides: TGTGCCAGCAGTCTCCCAGGGGCCAATACGCAGTATTTT. This encodes CASSLPGANTQYF.

The V call is TRBV2, the J call TRBJ2-5, with 9 bases fitting TRBD2. This CDR3 contains 18 residues. V lost 4 bases to trimming and J lost 4 bases; unmatched junction nucleotides: 16. Germline V gene sequence: CDR1 SNHLY, CDR2 FYNNEI. CDR3 DNA sequence: TGTGCCAGCAGTGTTAAGCCGTTTGGCGGGGGGGCCGGAGAGACCCAGTACTTC. Protein: CASSVKPFGGGAGETQYF.

This clone was seen only once. This rearrangement joins TRBV7-9 to TRBJ1-5; tentative D call: TRBD1 (6 bases). Trimming removed 4 bases at V and 0 bases at J, with 10 bases between. Germline loops: CDR1 SEHNR, CDR2 FQNEAQ (reference sequence). The CDR3 extends over 15 amino acids. The CDR3 DNA is TGTGCCAGCAGCTCCGGGACACTTAGCAATCAGCCCCAGCATTTT. Residues: CASSSGTLSNQPQHF.

The chain carries TRBV27 and TRBJ2-1, with TRBD1 as a possible D gene (5 bases). Germline V gene sequence: CDR1 MNHEY, CDR2 SMNVEV (reference sequence). The CDR3 sequence is 16 residues long. Trimming removed 4 bases from V and 0 bases from J, with 13 bases in between. Written as DNA, the CDR3 is TGTGCCAGCAGTTGGGAACAGGTTTCCTCCTACAATGAGCAGTTCTTC. Translated, it gives CASSWEQVSSYNEQFF.

The rearrangement uses TRBV15 and TRBJ2-2, with D possibly being TRBD1 (6 bases). The length of the CDR3 is 14 residues. From germline, CDR1 is LNHNV and CDR2 YYDKDF (reference sequence). The V and J ends lost 5 bases and 4 bases respectively, with 11 bases between them. This CDR3 reads CATSSGTPTGELFF. Written as DNA, the CDR3 is TGTGCCACCAGCTCCGGGACACCCACCGGGGAGCTGTTTTTT.

The chain has TRBV28 and TRBJ2-1, with 9 positions matching TRBD1. There are 17 residues in the CDR3. The V segment lost 6 bases and the J segment 6 bases; nucleotides outside the gene matches: 15. Germline values: CDR1 MDHEN, CDR2 SYDVKM. CDR3 region: CASRGSTGTGMRNEQFF. The CDR3 DNA follows: TGTGCCAGCAGAGGATCTACCGGGACAGGGATGCGCAATGAGCAGTTCTTC.

The chain recombines TRBV13 with TRBJ1-1; D remains ambiguous. Germline CDR1 reads PRHDT; CDR2 reads FYEKMQ (reference sequence). V dropped 0 bases and J dropped 8 bases, with 10 bases sitting between them. This CDR3 contains 13 residues. The CDR3 loop is CASSLGRISEAFF. CDR3 bases: TGTGCCAGCAGCTTAGGCAGGATAAGCGAAGCTTTCTTT.

The chain joins TRBV6-6 to TRBJ2-1; no firm D call. Germline CDR1 is MNHNY and CDR2 is SVGAGI (reference sequence). Deletions cut 6 bases from V and 5 bases from J, with 5 bases between. This CDR3 has 11 amino acids. The CDR3 is CASRSNNEQFF. Written as DNA, the CDR3 is TGTGCCAGCAGGTCAAACAATGAGCAGTTCTTC.

The chain has TRBV6-1 and TRBJ2-3, with D unresolved. Germline V CDR1 and CDR2: MNHNS, SASEGT. Trimming removed 8 bases at V and 0 bases at J, with 15 bases between. The CDR3 has 15 amino acids. DNA for the CDR3: TGTGCCAGCCTGGGCCATATTGGGAGCACAGATACGCAGTATTTT. It specifies CASLGHIGSTDTQYF.

As DNA, the CDR3 is TGTGCCAGCAGCTTGCGGAGGTTTGAGGTCTACGAGCAGTACTTC. This codes for CASSLRRFEVYEQYF. The chain couples TRBV7-9 to TRBJ2-7; TRBD2 is a possible D gene (5 bases). The CDR3 runs to 15 residues. CDR1 is SEHNR and CDR2 is FQNEAQ in the germline V gene (reference sequence). V shed 3 bases and J shed 3 bases, with 15 bases lying between them.